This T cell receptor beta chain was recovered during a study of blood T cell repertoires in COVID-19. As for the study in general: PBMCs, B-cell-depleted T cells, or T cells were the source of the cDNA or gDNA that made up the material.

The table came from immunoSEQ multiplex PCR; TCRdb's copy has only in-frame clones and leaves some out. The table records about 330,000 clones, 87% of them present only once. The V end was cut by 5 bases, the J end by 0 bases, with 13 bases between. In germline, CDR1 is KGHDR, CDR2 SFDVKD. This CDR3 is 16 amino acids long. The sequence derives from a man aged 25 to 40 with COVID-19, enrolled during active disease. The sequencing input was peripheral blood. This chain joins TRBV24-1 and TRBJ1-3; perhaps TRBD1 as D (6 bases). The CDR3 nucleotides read TGTGCCACCAGTGGTCGGGACACCATCTCTGGAAACACCATATATTTT. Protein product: CATSGRDTISGNTIYF.